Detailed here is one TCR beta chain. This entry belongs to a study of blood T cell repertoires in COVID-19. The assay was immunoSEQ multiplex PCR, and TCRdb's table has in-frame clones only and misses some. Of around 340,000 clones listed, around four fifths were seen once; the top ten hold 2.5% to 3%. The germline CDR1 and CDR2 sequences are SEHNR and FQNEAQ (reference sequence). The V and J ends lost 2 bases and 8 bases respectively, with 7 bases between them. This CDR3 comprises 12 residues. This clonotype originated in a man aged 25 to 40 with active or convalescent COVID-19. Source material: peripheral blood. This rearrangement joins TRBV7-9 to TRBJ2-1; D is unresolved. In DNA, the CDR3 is TGTGCCAGCAGCTTACAGGCTTATGAGCAGTTCTTC. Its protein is CASSLQAYEQFF.